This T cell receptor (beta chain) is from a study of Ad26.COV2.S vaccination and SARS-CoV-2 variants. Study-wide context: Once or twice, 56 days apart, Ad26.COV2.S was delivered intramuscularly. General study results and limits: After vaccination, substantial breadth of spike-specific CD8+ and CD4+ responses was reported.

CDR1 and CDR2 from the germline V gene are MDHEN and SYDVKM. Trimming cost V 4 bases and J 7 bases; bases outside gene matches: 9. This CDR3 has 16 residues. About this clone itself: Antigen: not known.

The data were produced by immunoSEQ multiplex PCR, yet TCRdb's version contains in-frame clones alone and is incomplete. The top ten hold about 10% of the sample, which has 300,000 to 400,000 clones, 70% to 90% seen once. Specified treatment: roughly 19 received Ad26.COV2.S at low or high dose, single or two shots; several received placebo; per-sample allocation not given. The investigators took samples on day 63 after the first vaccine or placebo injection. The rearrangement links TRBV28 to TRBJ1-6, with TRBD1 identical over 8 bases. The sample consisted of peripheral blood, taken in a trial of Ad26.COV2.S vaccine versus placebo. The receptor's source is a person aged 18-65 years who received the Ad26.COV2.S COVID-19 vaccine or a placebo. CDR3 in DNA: TGTGCCAGCAGTTCCCCGACAGGGGTGAACAATTCACCCCTCCACTTT. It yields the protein CASSSPTGVNNSPLHF.